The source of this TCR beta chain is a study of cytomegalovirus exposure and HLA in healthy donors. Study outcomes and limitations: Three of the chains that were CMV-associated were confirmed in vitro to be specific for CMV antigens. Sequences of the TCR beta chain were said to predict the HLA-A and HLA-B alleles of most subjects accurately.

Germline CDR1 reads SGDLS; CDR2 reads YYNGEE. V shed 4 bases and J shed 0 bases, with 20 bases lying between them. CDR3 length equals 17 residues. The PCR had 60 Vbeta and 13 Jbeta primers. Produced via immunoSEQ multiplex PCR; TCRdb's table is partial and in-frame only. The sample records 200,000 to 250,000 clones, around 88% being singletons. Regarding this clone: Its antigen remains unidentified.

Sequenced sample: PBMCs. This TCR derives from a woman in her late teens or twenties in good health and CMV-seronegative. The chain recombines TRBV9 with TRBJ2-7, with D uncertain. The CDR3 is CASSPRGSRFHSYEQYF. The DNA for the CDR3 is TGTGCCAGCAGCCCCCGCGGTAGTCGTTTTCACTCCTACGAGCAGTACTTC.